Detailed here is one T cell receptor beta chain. The sample is drawn from a study of blood T cells in healthy people across ages. Study summary: About one barcoded beta molecule per two T cells came from capture by template switching.

Every donor contributed about 10 milliliters of peripheral blood by blood draw. CDR3 size: 11 residues. Germline lookup yields CDR1 SQVTM and CDR2 ANQGSEA. The germline V and J ends were trimmed by 4 bases and 7 bases, with 11 bases remaining between them. Through a sample-barcoded 5' primer and a J-beta primer mix, a second PCR was run for roughly 7 to 12 cycles. Carrying 12 random nucleotides, a template-switch adaptor labeled each individual cDNA molecule. MiXCR, applied by TCRdb to the 5' RACE reads, yields one record per CDR3 protein. The sample shows over 500,000 distinct CDR3 sequences, about 29% of them seen only once. These data are also associated with another study on T cells of mothers and their children.

The sequencing input was blood. V is TRBV29-1 and J is TRBJ2-7; TRBD2 is a possible D gene (5 bases). The receptor was derived from a boy aged 2 to 10 in good health. The CDR3 here is CSVGSGEEQYF. CDR3 nucleotides: TGCAGCGTTGGATCCGGGGAAGAGCAGTACTTC.